These T cell receptor beta chains were read from a single sample in a study of blood T cells in healthy people across ages. TCRdb re-called the 5' RACE reads through MiXCR, storing one row per CDR3 protein. The data contain around 800,000 distinct CDR3 sequences, about 46% of them singletons. Sample: blood. The receptors stem from an elderly man in good health. CDR3s include the opening cysteine and the closing phenylalanine or tryptophan. Each record gives: D gene, J gene, clone size, V gene, CDR3 DNA, CDR3 protein. A D gene is named only where the DNA matches it firmly. Clone size is shown for a subset of rows, as once, few, many or a class of expanded clone.

D gene: TRBD1
J gene: TRBJ1-2
clone size: few
V gene: TRBV7-2
CDR3 DNA: TGTGCCAGCAGCTTAGACAGGGGTTTCGCCTACACCTTC
CDR3 protein: CASSLDRGFAYTF

D gene: TRBD2
J gene: TRBJ2-1
clone size: few
V gene: TRBV4-3
CDR3 DNA: TGCGCCAGCAGCCAACCGTTTGGGGAGGGGAATGAGCAGTTCTTC
CDR3 protein: CASSQPFGEGNEQFF

D gene: TRBD2
J gene: TRBJ2-1
clone size: few
V gene: TRBV11-1
CDR3 DNA: TGTGCCAGCAGGCCCGGGACTAGTTCATCCAATGAGCAGTTCTTC
CDR3 protein: CASRPGTSSSNEQFF

D gene: .
J gene: TRBJ2-4
clone size: few
V gene: TRBV11-2
CDR3 DNA: TGTGCCAGCAGCTTAGTTATAGGAACGGATCAAAACATTCAGTACTTC
CDR3 protein: CASSLVIGTDQNIQYF

D gene: TRBD1
J gene: TRBJ2-1
clone size: .
V gene: TRBV10-2
CDR3 DNA: TGCGCCAGCAGTGGAACGGTGGGACAGGGCCAGGCCAATGAGCAGTTCTTC
CDR3 protein: CASSGTVGQGQANEQFF

D gene: TRBD1
J gene: TRBJ2-1
clone size: .
V gene: TRBV20-1
CDR3 DNA: TGCAGTGCCCCGCGGACAGGGGGCTACAATGAGCAGTTCTTC
CDR3 protein: CSAPRTGGYNEQFF

D gene: .
J gene: TRBJ1-5
clone size: .
V gene: TRBV20-1
CDR3 DNA: TGCAGTGCGTCCCGGGACATATATCAGCCCCAGCATTTT
CDR3 protein: CSASRDIYQPQHF

D gene: .
J gene: TRBJ1-5
clone size: .
V gene: TRBV12-3/TRBV12-4
CDR3 DNA: TGTGCCAGCAGTCCAGACGTCCTTTATAGCAATCAGCCCCAGCATTTT
CDR3 protein: CASSPDVLYSNQPQHF

D gene: .
J gene: TRBJ2-4
clone size: .
V gene: TRBV6-1
CDR3 DNA: TGTGCCAGCAGTGAAGCAGGGGGGAGGTACTTC
CDR3 protein: CASSEAGGRYF

D gene: TRBD2
J gene: TRBJ2-7
clone size: few
V gene: TRBV4-3
CDR3 DNA: TGCGCCTGCAGCCAAGGCAGCGGGATCCTTTACGAGCAGTACTTC
CDR3 protein: CACSQGSGILYEQYF

D gene: TRBD2
J gene: TRBJ2-1
clone size: .
V gene: TRBV2
CDR3 DNA: TGTGCCAGCACTAGCGGGAACCTGATTTTTTATGAGCAGTTCTTC
CDR3 protein: CASTSGNLIFYEQFF

D gene: .
J gene: TRBJ2-7
clone size: .
V gene: TRBV27
CDR3 DNA: TGTGCCAGCAACGCCCGCGGCAGGAGCTCCTACGAGCAGTACTTC
CDR3 protein: CASNARGRSSYEQYF

D gene: TRBD2
J gene: TRBJ2-3
clone size: many
V gene: TRBV3-1
CDR3 DNA: TGTGCCAGCAGCCTGCGGGAGGAGGATACGCAGTATTTT
CDR3 protein: CASSLREEDTQYF

D gene: .
J gene: TRBJ1-5
clone size: .
V gene: TRBV7-2
CDR3 DNA: TGTGCCAGCAGCTTAAGGGGGGTGAGCAATCAGCCCCAGCATTTT
CDR3 protein: CASSLRGVSNQPQHF

D gene: .
J gene: TRBJ2-7
clone size: .
V gene: TRBV4-3
CDR3 DNA: TGCGCCAGCAGCCAAGAAATTAGGGGCTTCTACGAGCAGTACTTC
CDR3 protein: CASSQEIRGFYEQYF

D gene: TRBD1
J gene: TRBJ1-2
clone size: few
V gene: TRBV5-1
CDR3 DNA: TGCGCCAGCAGCTTGGCCGGGACAGGGGGCGACTATGGCTACACCTTC
CDR3 protein: CASSLAGTGGDYGYTF

D gene: TRBD2
J gene: TRBJ2-7
clone size: many
V gene: TRBV12-3/TRBV12-4
CDR3 DNA: TGTGCCAGCAGTTTAGAGAAAGGACTAGCGGGACTTTACGAGCAGTACTTC
CDR3 protein: CASSLEKGLAGLYEQYF

D gene: TRBD2
J gene: TRBJ2-7
clone size: many
V gene: TRBV20-1
CDR3 DNA: TGCAGTGCTACCCCCGGGACTAGCGCCGAGCAGTACTTC
CDR3 protein: CSATPGTSAEQYF

D gene: .
J gene: TRBJ2-5
clone size: .
V gene: TRBV5-1
CDR3 DNA: TGCGCCAGCAGCCCGACGGTGTACCAAGAGACCCAGTACTTC
CDR3 protein: CASSPTVYQETQYF

D gene: .
J gene: TRBJ2-7
clone size: .
V gene: TRBV7-9
CDR3 DNA: TGTGCCAGCAGCCTCCAGGAGCGGCCCTACGAGCAGTACTTC
CDR3 protein: CASSLQERPYEQYF

D gene: .
J gene: TRBJ2-5
clone size: few
V gene: TRBV20-1
CDR3 DNA: TGCAGTGCTTCAACCACCCAAGAGACCCAGTACTTC
CDR3 protein: CSASTTQETQYF

D gene: TRBD2
J gene: TRBJ2-7
clone size: .
V gene: TRBV20-1
CDR3 DNA: TGCAGTGCTAGAGAGCCCGGGAAGCGGGAGCTGGACGAGCAGTACTTC
CDR3 protein: CSAREPGKRELDEQYF

D gene: TRBD1
J gene: TRBJ2-6
clone size: .
V gene: TRBV7-9
CDR3 DNA: TGTGCCAGCAGCAAACAGGGGATTGGTGGGGCCAACGTCCTGACTTTC
CDR3 protein: CASSKQGIGGANVLTF

D gene: TRBD2
J gene: TRBJ2-6
clone size: .
V gene: TRBV7-3
CDR3 DNA: TGTGCCAGCAGCGTTAGCGGGAGTTCCATCTCTGGGGCCAACGTCCTGACTTTC
CDR3 protein: CASSVSGSSISGANVLTF

D gene: .
J gene: TRBJ2-3
clone size: .
V gene: TRBV20-1
CDR3 DNA: TGCAGTGCCCAGCGGCGAACAGATACGCAGTATTTT
CDR3 protein: CSAQRRTDTQYF

D gene: TRBD2
J gene: TRBJ2-1
clone size: few
V gene: TRBV11-3
CDR3 DNA: TGTGCCAGCAGCTTAGAAGGCGCGGGAGTTATGTTCTTC
CDR3 protein: CASSLEGAGVMFF

D gene: .
J gene: TRBJ2-3
clone size: .
V gene: TRBV7-2
CDR3 DNA: TGTGCCAGCAGCTTAACCTCCGCTATCGCTACGCAGTATTTT
CDR3 protein: CASSLTSAIATQYF

D gene: .
J gene: TRBJ2-1
clone size: .
V gene: TRBV3-1
CDR3 DNA: TGTGCCAGCAGCCAAGCCAGGGCTGGGGACAATGAGCAGTTCTTC
CDR3 protein: CASSQARAGDNEQFF

D gene: TRBD1
J gene: TRBJ1-5
clone size: .
V gene: TRBV20-1
CDR3 DNA: TGCAGTGCTAGTAGCAGGGGGGGCAATCAGCCCCAGCATTTT
CDR3 protein: CSASSRGGNQPQHF

D gene: TRBD2
J gene: TRBJ2-3
clone size: few
V gene: TRBV2
CDR3 DNA: TGTGCCAGCAGTGAAACTAGCGGGAGGACAGATACGCAGTATTTT
CDR3 protein: CASSETSGRTDTQYF

D gene: TRBD1
J gene: TRBJ1-5
clone size: .
V gene: TRBV7-2
CDR3 DNA: TGTGCCAGCAGCTTAGAGTGGACAGGAACCCAGCCCCAGCATTTT
CDR3 protein: CASSLEWTGTQPQHF

D gene: TRBD2
J gene: TRBJ2-7
clone size: few
V gene: TRBV27
CDR3 DNA: TGTGCCAGCAGACGGTTGGGTGTGACTAGCGGGAATAACTACGAGCAGTACTTC
CDR3 protein: CASRRLGVTSGNNYEQYF

D gene: .
J gene: TRBJ2-1
clone size: .
V gene: TRBV11-2
CDR3 DNA: TGTGCCAGCAGCCTGGGACCAATATCCTGGGCCCCAAATGAGCAGTTCTTC
CDR3 protein: CASSLGPISWAPNEQFF

D gene: .
J gene: TRBJ2-7
clone size: .
V gene: TRBV29-1
CDR3 DNA: TGCAGCGTTGGCACAGGGAGACCCTACGAGCAGTACTTC
CDR3 protein: CSVGTGRPYEQYF

D gene: .
J gene: TRBJ1-5
clone size: .
V gene: TRBV12-3/TRBV12-4
CDR3 DNA: TGTCCTACTTCGACCGGAGCCTATAGCAATCAGCCCCAGCATTTT
CDR3 protein: CPTSTGAYSNQPQHF

D gene: TRBD2
J gene: TRBJ2-3
clone size: .
V gene: TRBV4-2
CDR3 DNA: TGTGCCAGCAGCCAAGATAGGTTCGGGGCTAGCGGGGAGACTAGCACAGATACGCAGTATTTT
CDR3 protein: CASSQDRFGASGETSTDTQYF

D gene: .
J gene: TRBJ2-5
clone size: .
V gene: TRBV18
CDR3 DNA: TGTGCCAGCTCACCTGGCGGGACCTCACAAGAGACCCAGTACTTC
CDR3 protein: CASSPGGTSQETQYF

D gene: TRBD2
J gene: TRBJ2-1
clone size: few
V gene: TRBV29-1
CDR3 DNA: TGCAGCGTTGAGGGGGGGGAGACCCAGTTCTTC
CDR3 protein: CSVEGGETQFF

D gene: TRBD1
J gene: TRBJ2-7
clone size: .
V gene: TRBV20-1
CDR3 DNA: TGCAGTGCCGAAAGACAGGGGTCCTACGAGCAGTACTTC
CDR3 protein: CSAERQGSYEQYF

D gene: .
J gene: TRBJ2-1
clone size: .
V gene: TRBV7-9
CDR3 DNA: TGTGCCAGCAGCCGCGACAGCTCTGCGCAGTTCTTC
CDR3 protein: CASSRDSSAQFF

D gene: .
J gene: TRBJ2-7
clone size: few
V gene: TRBV27
CDR3 DNA: TGTGCCAGCAGTTACTCGGCGGGGACTCACGAGCAGTACTTC
CDR3 protein: CASSYSAGTHEQYF

D gene: .
J gene: TRBJ2-7
clone size: many
V gene: TRBV11-1
CDR3 DNA: TGTGCCAGCAGCTTAGCCAGGTCTAGCAGCCTCGGCGAGCAGTACTTC
CDR3 protein: CASSLARSSSLGEQYF

D gene: .
J gene: TRBJ1-2
clone size: .
V gene: TRBV7-2
CDR3 DNA: TGTGCCAGCAGCCCCAGGGTTGTCTATGGCTACACCTTC
CDR3 protein: CASSPRVVYGYTF